The rows below give T cell receptor beta chains drawn from one sample of a study of T cells in Graves' hyperthyroidism and ophthalmopathy. TCRdb reprocessed the multiplex PCR reads via MiXCR and lists one record per CDR3 protein. The sample lists roughly 570,000 distinct CDR3 sequences; 46% were seen once. Specimen: peripheral blood or thyroid tissue (not recorded which). The receptors here all came from a woman between 18 and 29 years old with Graves' hyperthyroidism. The CDR3 runs from the conserved cysteine through the conserved F or W. Fields, in order: clone size, V gene, D gene, J gene, CDR3 DNA, CDR3 protein. A D gene is named only where the DNA matches it firmly. Clone sizes are given selectively: once, few, many, or a class where the clone is expanded.

size: .
V: TRBV12-3/TRBV12-4
D: .
J: TRBJ2-7
DNA: TGTGCCAGCAGTCCAGGACTCTCCTCGGGTGAGCAGTACTTC
CDR3: CASSPGLSSGEQYF

size: .
V: TRBV7-9
D: .
J: TRBJ2-5
DNA: TGTGCCAGCAGCTTAGCAACCGGCCTCGGAGGGGAGACCCAGTACTTC
CDR3: CASSLATGLGGETQYF

size: .
V: TRBV19
D: TRBD1
J: TRBJ2-5
DNA: TGTGCCAGTAGTATATTGGGACAGGGTTGGGAGACCCAGTACTTC
CDR3: CASSILGQGWETQYF

size: .
V: TRBV24-1
D: TRBD2
J: TRBJ2-1
DNA: TGTGCCACCAGTGACCCGGGACTAGCGGGACGGGGGACAGGTAATGAGCAGTTCTTC
CDR3: CATSDPGLAGRGTGNEQFF

size: many
V: TRBV3-1
D: TRBD2
J: TRBJ2-5
DNA: TGTGCCAGCAGCCAGTCGGTAGCGGGATGGGAGACCCAGTACTTC
CDR3: CASSQSVAGWETQYF

size: .
V: TRBV24-1
D: .
J: TRBJ2-1
DNA: TGTGCCACCAGTGAGTACAATGAGCAGTTCTTC
CDR3: CATSEYNEQFF

size: many
V: TRBV10-3
D: .
J: TRBJ2-2
DNA: TGTGCCATCAGTGCCACGGGAGCCGGGGAGCTGTTTTTT
CDR3: CAISATGAGELFF

size: .
V: TRBV11-3
D: TRBD1
J: TRBJ2-5
DNA: TGCGCCAGCAGCGAATCCGGGACAGGGGTTTGGGAGACCCAGTACTTC
CDR3: CASSESGTGVWETQYF

size: many
V: TRBV29-1
D: .
J: TRBJ2-2
DNA: TGCAGCGTCCCCGGACATTTCGCGAACACCGGGGAGCTGTTTTTT
CDR3: CSVPGHFANTGELFF

size: .
V: TRBV29-1
D: .
J: TRBJ1-5
DNA: TGCAGCGTTTCTGCGGGAGTAGGGAATCAGCCCCAGCATTTT
CDR3: CSVSAGVGNQPQHF

size: .
V: TRBV24-1
D: TRBD2
J: TRBJ2-6
DNA: TGTGCCACCAGCGATCACTCATTTAGCGGGAGAGCTGGGGCCAACGTCCTGACTTTC
CDR3: CATSDHSFSGRAGANVLTF

size: many
V: TRBV5-4
D: .
J: TRBJ1-1
DNA: TGTGCCAGCAGCTTCGCCCACATGAACACTGAAGCTTTCTTT
CDR3: CASSFAHMNTEAFF

size: few
V: TRBV3-1
D: TRBD1
J: TRBJ2-7
DNA: TGTGCCAGCAGCCCAAGTACAGGGGGTTTCCTCTACGAGCAGTACTTC
CDR3: CASSPSTGGFLYEQYF

size: .
V: TRBV24-1
D: .
J: TRBJ1-2
DNA: TGTGCCACCAGTGATTTTGGGAAGGGGGTCTTCGGTTATGGCTACACCTTC
CDR3: CATSDFGKGVFGYGYTF

size: .
V: TRBV19
D: .
J: TRBJ2-6
DNA: TGTGCCAGTAGTATGAGATACGGGACTTTC
CDR3: CASSMRYGTF

size: many
V: TRBV4-1
D: TRBD2
J: TRBJ2-2
DNA: TGCGCCAGCAGCCAAGCAGCTAGCGGCAACACCGGGGAGCTGTTTTTT
CDR3: CASSQAASGNTGELFF

size: many
V: TRBV19
D: TRBD1
J: TRBJ1-1
DNA: TGTGCCAGTAGTTATACAGGGGGACACACTGAAGCTTTCTTT
CDR3: CASSYTGGHTEAFF

size: many
V: TRBV20-1
D: .
J: TRBJ1-4
DNA: TGCAGTGCTAGACAGAGGGGTGAAAAACTGTTTTTT
CDR3: CSARQRGEKLFF

size: few
V: TRBV27
D: .
J: TRBJ2-2
DNA: TGTGCCAGCAGTTGGGGGGACGCGAACACCGGGGAGCTGTTTTTT
CDR3: CASSWGDANTGELFF

size: .
V: TRBV19
D: .
J: TRBJ1-2
DNA: TGTGCCAGTAGTCAAGACTATGGCCACACCTTC
CDR3: CASSQDYGHTF

size: .
V: TRBV18
D: TRBD1
J: TRBJ1-1
DNA: TGTGCCAGCTCACAAACAGGGGTGGGGACTGAAGCTTTCTTT
CDR3: CASSQTGVGTEAFF

size: .
V: TRBV14
D: .
J: TRBJ2-6
DNA: TGTGCCAGCTCAGGAAGCGGTGACCTCTCTGGGGCCAACGTCCTGACTTTC
CDR3: CASSGSGDLSGANVLTF

size: .
V: TRBV12-3/TRBV12-4
D: .
J: TRBJ2-3
DNA: TGTGCCAGCAGTTTAGCCCGTGACACGCAGTATTTT
CDR3: CASSLARDTQYF

size: many
V: TRBV12-3/TRBV12-4
D: .
J: TRBJ1-5
DNA: TGTGCCAGCAGGTGGGATCAGCCCCAGCATTTT
CDR3: CASRWDQPQHF

size: .
V: TRBV10-3
D: .
J: TRBJ2-5
DNA: TGTGCCATCAGTGCTAGAGAAACCAGGAACATCCAAGAGACCCAGTACTTC
CDR3: CAISARETRNIQETQYF

size: .
V: TRBV27
D: TRBD1
J: TRBJ2-2
DNA: TGTGCCAGCAGTTTATTTGGGACAGGGGGGACCGGGGAGCTGTTTTTT
CDR3: CASSLFGTGGTGELFF

size: .
V: TRBV7-2
D: .
J: TRBJ2-7
DNA: TGTGCCAGCAGCTCTACTCGCACACACAGGGTCGGGGAGCTGTCCTTGAACGAGCAGTACTTC
CDR3: CASSSTRTHRVGELSLNEQYF